This entry is about one T cell receptor beta chain. V gave up 5 bases and J gave up 8 bases; unmatched junction bases: 6. Germline CDR1 reads LGHNA; CDR2 reads YNFKEQ. The length of the CDR3 is 15 residues. The record originates from a study of T cells in Graves' hyperthyroidism and ophthalmopathy. It was RNA transcripts that yielded the amplified TCR beta CDR3 regions. RT-PCR in the first round (using the HTBI primer set) targeted the TCR CDR3. A single record per CDR3 protein comes from TCRdb applying MiXCR to the multiplex PCR reads. The data hold around 350,000 distinct CDR3 sequences, with about a sixth observed a single time.

Sequencing was carried out using blood. The clonotype was recovered from a woman between 25 and 40 years old with Graves' hyperthyroidism that later progressed to Graves' ophthalmopathy. V usage is TRBV4-2 and J usage is TRBJ2-1, with 13 bases aligning to TRBD2. The CDR3 DNA sequence: TGTGCCAGCAGCGAGACTAGCGGGGGGTTTGATGAGCAGTTCTTC. It is translated as CASSETSGGFDEQFF.